Sequencing of this TCR beta chain was carried out in a study of identical twins (dated by TCRdb to about 2016). For context, the study as a whole: TCR alpha and beta repertoires from monozygotic twins, unrelated adults of various ages and cord blood were deep-sequenced to test whether fetal clonotypes persist. Replicate twin experiments were performed at different times using different library preparation protocols to rule out contamination. Overall results and qualifications from the work: A weaker excess of twin sharing was found in beta out-of-frame sequences because the signal-to-noise ratio was lowered by fewer shared sequences. Invariant T cells such as MAIT and iNKT could partly confound zero-insertion analyses, although diverse VJ usage argued against such confounding for most clonotypes. Compared with coincidental sharing between unrelated individuals, out-of-frame TCR alpha sequences shared between twins had an excess of sequences with low generation probability. Fewer insertions were carried by abundant cord blood beta clonotypes, a similar but weaker trend appeared in young adult naive repertoires, and no such trend appeared in memory repertoires. Conclusions relied on cross-sectional statistical analysis, since the same donors could not be followed over many years. Out-of-frame TCR alpha sharing in monozygotic twins was systematically underestimated by recombination models, whereas sharing between unrelated individuals was in agreement with the recombination models.

Every donor in the study was a healthy Caucasian. The twin cohort comprised three pairs of female monozygotic twins, all aged about 18 to 30 years. CD4+ and CD8+ T cell populations were isolated with positive isolation kits from Invitrogen. CDR1 SGHRS and CDR2 YFSETQ are derived from the germline V gene. Trimming removed 4 bases from V and 5 bases from J; the gene matches leave 4 bases unexplained. Inclusive of the bounding cysteine and phenylalanine, the CDR3 is 13 residues long. The retained sequence is limited to the CDR3, 39 bases, with the frame set at the first base. Preparation of the library involved 5' RACE. The data were produced on an Illumina HiSeq 2000. Template switching added a universal primer binding site, and the final cDNA carried a unique molecular identifier that allowed TCR cDNA molecules to be counted accurately. First-strand cDNA for TCR alpha and beta chains was synthesized from specific primers in the conserved constant-segment region. To control for contamination, every cDNA library carried two barcodes: a SMART-Mk sample barcode plus Illumina barcodes. TruSeq adapter sequences along with Illumina sample barcodes were introduced in two successive PCR steps. Sequencing of the TCR alpha and beta cDNA libraries was done on the Illumina HiSeq platform using custom primers. In the paper's pipeline: Raw reads were processed with MiGEC to extract unique molecular identifiers, and MiXCR was used to determine CDR3 positions. For each individual, recombination models were inferred using an EM algorithm with the repgenHMM and IGoR tools. The analysis of shared clonotypes was done with the tcR package in R, with sharing normalized by the product of cloneset sizes. To study raw recombination free of thymic and clonal selection effects, out-of-frame nonproductive sequences were analyzed. TCRdb itself trimmed the public reads at Q25 with fastp, ran MiXCR and retained productive beta chains. Identical CDR3 protein sequences are pooled into one entry, listed with their most common genes and DNA. TCRdb, not the original authors, processed these V and J calls. The sample yields about 520,000 distinct CDR3 sequences; less than 25% were counted once. The ten most abundant clones make up under 0.95% of the sample.

Points on this clonotype: The target of this receptor is not known. The input lacks base qualities; no much larger clone sits a single base away.

The sample was also reused in another study, on T cells expressing NK-cell markers. The second paper states: Under ten donors provided sorted CD3+CD56+NKG2C+, CD3+CD56+NKG2C- and CD3+CD56-NKG2C+ T-cell subsets, whose TCR beta-chain repertoires were profiled. Seven of the eight sequenced donors were HCMV-seropositive and one was HCMV-seronegative. In several experiments an anti-gammadeltaTCR antibody was added to restrict sorting to alphabetaTCR-expressing T cells. In more than 5 donors, the dominant CD3+CD56+NKG2C+ clonotypes ranked among the top 10 CD8+ clonotypes, making up roughly 1.0-8% of CD8+ T cells. Those dominant clonotypes were again the most abundant among CD3+CD56-NKG2C+ cells in a handful of donors, at roughly 25-60.1%. Whether the expanded NKG2C-expressing T cell clones were specific for HCMV antigens was left unclear. The eight sequenced donors were randomly selected healthy volunteers, three men and five women. HCMV serostatus was determined by detecting HCMV-specific IgG in serum with a commercial ELISA kit. MIGEC was used to demultiplex reads and group reads by UMI, and MiTCR was used to assemble and quantify clonotypes. To remove erroneous sequences, TCR cDNA sequences were retained only when supported by two or more reads. The tcR package was used for downstream repertoire analysis, with clonotypes matched between fractions based on CDR3 nucleotide sequence plus V segment. VDJmatch was used to annotate antigen specificity against VDJdb, with one amino acid substitution allowed in CDR3.

This receptor was taken from a woman between 18 and 30 years old in good health. The chain uses TRBV5-1 and TRBJ2-7, with 9 junctional bases fitting TRBD1. Sequenced sample: CD4+ T cells sorted from blood. The nucleotides read TGCGCCAGCAGCCGGGACAGGGAACACGAGCAGTACTTC. The resulting protein is CASSRDREHEQYF.